The source of this T cell receptor beta chain is a study of T cells in Graves' hyperthyroidism and ophthalmopathy. The CDR3 has 13 residues. Germline values: CDR1 MNHEY, CDR2 SVGEGT. Trimming shortened V by 2 bases and J by 1 base, and 5 bases separated the two germline ends. In its sample, this clonotype was seen a few times. TCR beta CDR3 region amplification was performed from RNA transcripts. RT-PCR in the first round (using the HTBI primer set) targeted the TCR CDR3. TCRdb fed the multiplex PCR reads into MiXCR, producing one record per CDR3 protein. The data contain 300,000 or so distinct CDR3 sequences, over 15% of them singletons.

Material: blood. The source is a man between 25 and 39 years old with Graves' hyperthyroidism. The chain carries TRBV6-2 or TRBV6-3 and TRBJ2-5; the D is unclear. Written as DNA, the CDR3 is TGTGCCAGCAGTTACACGACCCAAGAGACCCAGTACTTC. It codes for CASSYTTQETQYF.